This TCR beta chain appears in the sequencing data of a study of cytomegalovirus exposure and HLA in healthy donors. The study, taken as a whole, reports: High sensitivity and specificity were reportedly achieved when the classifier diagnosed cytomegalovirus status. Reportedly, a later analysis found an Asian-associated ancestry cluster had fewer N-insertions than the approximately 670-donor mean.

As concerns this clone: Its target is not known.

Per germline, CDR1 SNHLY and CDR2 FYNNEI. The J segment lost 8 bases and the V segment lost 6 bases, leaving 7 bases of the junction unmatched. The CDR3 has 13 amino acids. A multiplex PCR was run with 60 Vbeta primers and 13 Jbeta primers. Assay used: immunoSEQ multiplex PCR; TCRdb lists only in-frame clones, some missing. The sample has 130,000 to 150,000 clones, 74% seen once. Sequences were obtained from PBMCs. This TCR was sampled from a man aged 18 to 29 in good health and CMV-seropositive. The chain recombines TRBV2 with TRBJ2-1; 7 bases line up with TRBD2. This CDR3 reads CASRVPRGDEQFF. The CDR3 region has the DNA TGTGCCAGCAGGGTTCCACGGGGGGATGAGCAGTTCTTC.